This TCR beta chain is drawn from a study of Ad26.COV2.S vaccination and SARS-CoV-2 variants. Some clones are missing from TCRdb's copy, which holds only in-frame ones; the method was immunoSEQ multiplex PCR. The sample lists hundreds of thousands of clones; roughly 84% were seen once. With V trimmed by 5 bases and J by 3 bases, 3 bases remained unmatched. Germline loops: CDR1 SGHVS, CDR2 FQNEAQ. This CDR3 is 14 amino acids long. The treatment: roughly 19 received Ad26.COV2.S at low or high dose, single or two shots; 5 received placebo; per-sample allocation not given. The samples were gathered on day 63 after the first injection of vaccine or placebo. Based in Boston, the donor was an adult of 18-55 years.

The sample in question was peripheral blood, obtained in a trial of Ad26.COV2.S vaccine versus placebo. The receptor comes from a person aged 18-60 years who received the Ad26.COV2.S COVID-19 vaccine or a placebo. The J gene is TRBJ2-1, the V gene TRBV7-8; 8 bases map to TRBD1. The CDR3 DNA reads TGTGCCAGCAGCCCCACAGGGGGCTACAATGAGCAGTTCTTC. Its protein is CASSPTGGYNEQFF. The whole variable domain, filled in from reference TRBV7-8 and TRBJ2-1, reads GAGVSQSPRYKVAKRGQDVALRCDPISGHVSLFWYQQALGQGPEFLTYFQNEAQLDKSGLPSDRFFAERPEGSVSTLKIQRTQQEDSAVYLCASSPTGGYNEQFFGPGTRLTVL.